The clone carrying this T cell receptor beta chain showed up just a few times. The antigen remains unidentified. This entry is derived from a study of T-cell memory formation after mild COVID-19. Whole-study context: TCR clusters showed largely donor specificity.

Trimming shortened V by 3 bases and J by 0 bases, and 8 bases separated the two germline ends. This CDR3 region has 14 residues. CDR1 MGHRA and CDR2 YSYEKL come from the germline V gene. TCRdb fed the 5' RACE reads into MiXCR, producing one record per CDR3 protein. This sample has 430,000 or so distinct CDR3 sequences, with nearly 25% found just once. Regarding the study as a whole: The finding that pre-infection memory included some responding clones suggested that cross-reactive memory joined. Mainly CM and EM harbored the contracting CD4+ clones; mainly EMRA harbored the CD8+ ones. Whether second-wave clones peaking at day 37 were SARS-CoV-2 specific went unconfirmed.

This clonotype was sampled from an adult woman who had mild COVID-19 (a few samples of this study predate the infection). Cell type and time point are not known. Sequenced sample: PBMCs or a T cell subset sorted from them (not recorded which). The chain joins TRBV4-1 to TRBJ1-1, with TRBD1 as a possible D gene (5 bases). The CDR3 nucleotides are TGCGCCAGCAGCCAGCAGGGTATGAACACTGAAGCTTTCTTT. It translates to CASSQQGMNTEAFF.